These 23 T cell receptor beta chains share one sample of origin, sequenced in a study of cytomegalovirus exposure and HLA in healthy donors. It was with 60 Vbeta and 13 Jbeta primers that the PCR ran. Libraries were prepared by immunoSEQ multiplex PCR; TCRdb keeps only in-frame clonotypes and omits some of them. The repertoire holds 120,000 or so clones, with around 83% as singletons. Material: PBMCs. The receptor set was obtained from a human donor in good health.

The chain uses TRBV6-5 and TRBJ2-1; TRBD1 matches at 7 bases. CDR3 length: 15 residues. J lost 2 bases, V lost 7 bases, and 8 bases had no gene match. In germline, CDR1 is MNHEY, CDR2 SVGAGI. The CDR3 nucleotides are TGTGCCAGCATGAGCTGGGACAGACCCTACAATGAGCAGTTCTTC. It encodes CASMSWDRPYNEQFF.

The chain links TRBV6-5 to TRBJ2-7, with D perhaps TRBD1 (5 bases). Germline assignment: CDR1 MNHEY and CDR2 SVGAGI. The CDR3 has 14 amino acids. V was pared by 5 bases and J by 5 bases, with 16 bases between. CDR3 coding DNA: TGTGCCAGCAGTCCATTGACAGTAGTACACGAGCAGTACTTC. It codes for CASSPLTVVHEQYF.

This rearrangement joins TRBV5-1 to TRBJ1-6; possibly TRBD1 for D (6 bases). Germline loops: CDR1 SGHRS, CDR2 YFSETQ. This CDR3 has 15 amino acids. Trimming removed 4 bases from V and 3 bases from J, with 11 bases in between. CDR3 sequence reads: CASSIGQNYNSPLHF. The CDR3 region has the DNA TGCGCCAGCAGCATCGGACAGAACTATAATTCACCCCTCCACTTT.

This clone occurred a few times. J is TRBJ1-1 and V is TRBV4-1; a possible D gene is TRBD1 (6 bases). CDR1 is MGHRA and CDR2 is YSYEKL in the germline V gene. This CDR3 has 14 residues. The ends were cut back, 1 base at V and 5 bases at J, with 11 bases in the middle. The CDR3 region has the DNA TGCGCCAGCAGCCAAGCACAGGGCTCAACTGAAGCTTTCTTT. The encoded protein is CASSQAQGSTEAFF.

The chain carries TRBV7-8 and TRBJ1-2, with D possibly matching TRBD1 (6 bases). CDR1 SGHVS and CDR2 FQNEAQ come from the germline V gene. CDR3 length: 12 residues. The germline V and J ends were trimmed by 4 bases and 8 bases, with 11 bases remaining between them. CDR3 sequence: CASSSLQGGYTF. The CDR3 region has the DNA TGTGCCAGCAGCTCACTACAGGGAGGCTACACCTTC.

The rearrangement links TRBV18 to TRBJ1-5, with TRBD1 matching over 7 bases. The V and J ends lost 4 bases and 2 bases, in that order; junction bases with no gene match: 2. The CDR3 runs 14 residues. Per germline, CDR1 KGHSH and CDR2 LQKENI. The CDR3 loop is CASSLGTGNQPQHF. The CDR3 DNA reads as TGTGCCAGCTCACTAGGGACAGGCAATCAGCCCCAGCATTTT.

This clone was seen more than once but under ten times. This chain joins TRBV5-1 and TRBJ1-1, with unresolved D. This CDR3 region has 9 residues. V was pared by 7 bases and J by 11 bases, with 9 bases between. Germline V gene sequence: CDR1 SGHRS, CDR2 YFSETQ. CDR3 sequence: CASWQRAFF. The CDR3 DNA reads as TGCGCCAGCTGGCAGCGGGCTTTCTTT.

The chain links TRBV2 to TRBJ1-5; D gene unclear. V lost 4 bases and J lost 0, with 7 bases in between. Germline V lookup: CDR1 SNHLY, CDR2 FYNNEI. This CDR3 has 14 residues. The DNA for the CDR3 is TGTGCCAGCAGTGGCACAGCTAGCAATCAGCCCCAGCATTTT. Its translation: CASSGTASNQPQHF.

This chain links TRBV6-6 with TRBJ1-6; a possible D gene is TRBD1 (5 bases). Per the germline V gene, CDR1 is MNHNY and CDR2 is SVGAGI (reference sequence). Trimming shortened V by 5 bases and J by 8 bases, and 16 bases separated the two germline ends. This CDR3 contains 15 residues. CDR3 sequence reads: CASSVQGGGDSPLHF. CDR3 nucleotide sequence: TGTGCCAGCAGTGTGCAGGGCGGCGGGGATTCACCCCTCCACTTT.

The CDR3 bases are TGTGCCAGCAGCGTAGAAACTAGCGGGGCCCAAGAGACCCAGTACTTC. This codes for CASSVETSGAQETQYF. The gene calls are TRBV9 and TRBJ2-5; 10 nucleotides match TRBD2. This CDR3 has 16 residues. CDR1 is SGDLS and CDR2 is YYNGEE in the germline V gene. The V gene end was trimmed by 0 bases and the J gene end by 1 base; junction bases not matched to a gene: 3.

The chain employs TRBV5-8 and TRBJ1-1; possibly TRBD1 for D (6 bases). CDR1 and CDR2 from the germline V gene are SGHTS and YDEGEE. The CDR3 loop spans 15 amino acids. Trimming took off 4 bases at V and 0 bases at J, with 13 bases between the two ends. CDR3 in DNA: TGTGCCAGCAGCGCCCTGACAGGCTTGAACACTGAAGCTTTCTTT. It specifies CASSALTGLNTEAFF.

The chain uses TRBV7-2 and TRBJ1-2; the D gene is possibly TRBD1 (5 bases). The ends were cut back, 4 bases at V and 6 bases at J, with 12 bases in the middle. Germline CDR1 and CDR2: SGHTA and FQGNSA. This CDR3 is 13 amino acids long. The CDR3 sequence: CASSSPGKNGYTF. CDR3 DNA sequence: TGTGCCAGCAGCTCCCCAGGGAAAAATGGCTACACCTTC.

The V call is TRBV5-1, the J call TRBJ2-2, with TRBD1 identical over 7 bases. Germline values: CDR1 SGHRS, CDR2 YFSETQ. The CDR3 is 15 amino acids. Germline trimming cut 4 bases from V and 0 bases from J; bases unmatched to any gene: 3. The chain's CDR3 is CASSTGTANTGELFF. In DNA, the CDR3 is TGCGCCAGCAGCACGGGGACAGCGAACACCGGGGAGCTGTTTTTT.

The CDR3 sequence: CASSSGQAYTDTQYF. DNA for the CDR3: TGTGCCAGCAGCTCAGGACAGGCCTACACAGATACGCAGTATTTT. The rearrangement joins TRBV7-9 to TRBJ2-3; 7 bases map to TRBD1. V gave up 4 bases and J gave up 2 bases; unmatched junction bases: 6. CDR1 and CDR2 (germline): SEHNR, FQNEAQ (reference sequence). This CDR3 is 15 amino acids long.

Here the CDR3 DNA reads TGTGCCAGTAGTAATGTGCAGGGAGGGAGTCAGCCCCAGCATTTT. Encoded protein: CASSNVQGGSQPQHF. The chain uses TRBV19 and TRBJ1-5; a weak D match, TRBD1 (5 bases). With 4 bases removed from V and 6 bases from J, the gap between germline ends came to 16 bases. From germline, CDR1 is LNHDA and CDR2 SQIVND (reference sequence). The CDR3 length is 15 residues.

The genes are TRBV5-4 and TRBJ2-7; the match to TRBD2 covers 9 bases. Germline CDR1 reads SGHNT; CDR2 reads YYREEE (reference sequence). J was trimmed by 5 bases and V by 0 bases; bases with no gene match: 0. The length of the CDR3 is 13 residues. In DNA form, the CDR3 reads TGTGCCAGCAGCTTGGGACTAGCGGACGAGCAGTACTTC. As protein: CASSLGLADEQYF.

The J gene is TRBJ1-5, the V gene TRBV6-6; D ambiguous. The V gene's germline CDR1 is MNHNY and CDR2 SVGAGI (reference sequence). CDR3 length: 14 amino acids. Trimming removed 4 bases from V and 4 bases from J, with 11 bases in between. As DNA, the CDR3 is TGTGCCAGCAGTTCAGCCACAGTGAATCAGCCCCAGCATTTT. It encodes CASSSATVNQPQHF.

The CDR3 DNA follows: TGCGCCAGCAGCCGAGGACTAGCGGCTAGCAATGAGCAGTTCTTC. It is translated as CASSRGLAASNEQFF. The chain links TRBV4-1 to TRBJ2-1, with 10 bases that match TRBD2. The germline CDR1 and CDR2 sequences are MGHRA and YSYEKL. With V trimmed by 4 bases and J by 6 bases, 6 bases remained unmatched. The CDR3 runs 15 residues.

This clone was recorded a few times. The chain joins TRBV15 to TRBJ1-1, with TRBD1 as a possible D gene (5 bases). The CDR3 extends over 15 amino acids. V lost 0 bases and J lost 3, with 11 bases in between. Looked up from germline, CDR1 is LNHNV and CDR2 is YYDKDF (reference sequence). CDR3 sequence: CATSRESRADTEAFF. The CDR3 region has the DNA TGTGCCACCAGCAGAGAAAGCAGGGCGGACACTGAAGCTTTCTTT.

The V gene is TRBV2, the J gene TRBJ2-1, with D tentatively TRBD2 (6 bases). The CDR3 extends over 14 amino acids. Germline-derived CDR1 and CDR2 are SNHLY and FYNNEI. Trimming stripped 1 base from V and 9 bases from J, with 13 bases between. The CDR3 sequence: CASSEDGGFGEQFF. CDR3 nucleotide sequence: TGTGCCAGCAGTGAAGATGGAGGGTTCGGTGAGCAGTTCTTC.

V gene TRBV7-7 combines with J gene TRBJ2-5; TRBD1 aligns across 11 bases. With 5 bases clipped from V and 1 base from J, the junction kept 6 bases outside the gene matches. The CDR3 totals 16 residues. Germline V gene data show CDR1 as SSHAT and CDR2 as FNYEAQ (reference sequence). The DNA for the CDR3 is TGTGCCAGCAGCCCCCGGGACAGGGGGTTCCAAGAGACCCAGTACTTC. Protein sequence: CASSPRDRGFQETQYF.

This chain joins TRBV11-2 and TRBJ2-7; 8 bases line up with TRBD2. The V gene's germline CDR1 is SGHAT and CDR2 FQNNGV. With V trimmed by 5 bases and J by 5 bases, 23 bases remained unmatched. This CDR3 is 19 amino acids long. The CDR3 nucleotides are TGTGCCAGCAGCCCGGGGGGACGTGGCGGGGGGCCCTTAAGGAACGAGCAGTACTTC. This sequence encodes CASSPGGRGGGPLRNEQYF.

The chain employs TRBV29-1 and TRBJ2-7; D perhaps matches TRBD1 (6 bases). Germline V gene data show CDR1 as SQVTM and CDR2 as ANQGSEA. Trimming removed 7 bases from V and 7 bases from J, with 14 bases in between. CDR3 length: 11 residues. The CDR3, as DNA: TGCAGCGCAGCCGGACAGAATGAGCAGTACTTC. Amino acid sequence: CSAAGQNEQYF.